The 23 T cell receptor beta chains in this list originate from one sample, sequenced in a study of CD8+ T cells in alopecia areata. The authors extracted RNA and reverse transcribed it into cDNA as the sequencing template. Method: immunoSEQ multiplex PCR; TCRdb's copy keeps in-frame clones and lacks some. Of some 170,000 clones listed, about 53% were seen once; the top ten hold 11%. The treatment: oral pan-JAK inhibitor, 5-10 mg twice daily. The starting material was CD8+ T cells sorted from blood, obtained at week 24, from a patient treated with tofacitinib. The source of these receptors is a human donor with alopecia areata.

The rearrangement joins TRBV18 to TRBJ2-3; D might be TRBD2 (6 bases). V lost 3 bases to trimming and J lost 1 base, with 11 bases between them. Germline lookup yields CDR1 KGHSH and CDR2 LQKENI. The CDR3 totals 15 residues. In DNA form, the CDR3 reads TGTGCCAGCTCACCGCCGGGGGTCGGCACAGATACGCAGTATTTT. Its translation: CASSPPGVGTDTQYF.

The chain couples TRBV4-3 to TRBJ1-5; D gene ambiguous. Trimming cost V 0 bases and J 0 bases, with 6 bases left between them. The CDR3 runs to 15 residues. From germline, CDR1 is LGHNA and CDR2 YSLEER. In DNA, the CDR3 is TGCGCCAGCAGCCAAGAGAGAGTTAGCAATCAGCCCCAGCATTTT. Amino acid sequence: CASSQERVSNQPQHF.

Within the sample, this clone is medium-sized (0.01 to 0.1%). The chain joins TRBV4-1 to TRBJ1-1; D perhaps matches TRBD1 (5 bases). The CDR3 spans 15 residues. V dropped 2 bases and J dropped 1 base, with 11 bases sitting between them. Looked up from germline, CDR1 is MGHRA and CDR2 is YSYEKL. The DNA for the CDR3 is TGCGCCAGCAGCCAAAAGGCAGGGCAGAACACTGAAGCTTTCTTT. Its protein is CASSQKAGQNTEAFF.

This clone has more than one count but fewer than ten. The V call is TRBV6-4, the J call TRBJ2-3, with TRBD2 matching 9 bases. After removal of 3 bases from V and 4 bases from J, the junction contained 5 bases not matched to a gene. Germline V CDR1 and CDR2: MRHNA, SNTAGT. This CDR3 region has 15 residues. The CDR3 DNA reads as TGTGCCAGCAGTGAAGCGGGGGGAGGGGCAGATACGCAGTATTTT. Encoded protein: CASSEAGGGADTQYF.

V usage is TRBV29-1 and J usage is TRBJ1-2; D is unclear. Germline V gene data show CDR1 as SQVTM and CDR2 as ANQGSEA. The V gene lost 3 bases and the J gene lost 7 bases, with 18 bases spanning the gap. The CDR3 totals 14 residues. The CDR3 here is CSVETYRDKGGYTF. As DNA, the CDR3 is TGCAGCGTTGAGACATATCGAGACAAGGGTGGCTACACCTTC.

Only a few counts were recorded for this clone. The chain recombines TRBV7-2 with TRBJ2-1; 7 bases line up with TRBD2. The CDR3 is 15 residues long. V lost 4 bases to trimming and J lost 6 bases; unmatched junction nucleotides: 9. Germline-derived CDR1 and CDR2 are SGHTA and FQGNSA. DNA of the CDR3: TGTGCCAGCAGCTATAGCGGGCCCGCGGGCAATGAGCAGTTCTTC. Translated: CASSYSGPAGNEQFF.

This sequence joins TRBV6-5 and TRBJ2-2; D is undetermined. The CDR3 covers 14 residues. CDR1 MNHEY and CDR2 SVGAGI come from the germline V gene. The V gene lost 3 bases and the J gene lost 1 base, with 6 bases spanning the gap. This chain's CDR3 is CASSYDQNTGELFF. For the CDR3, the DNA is TGTGCCAGCAGTTATGACCAGAACACCGGGGAGCTGTTTTTT.

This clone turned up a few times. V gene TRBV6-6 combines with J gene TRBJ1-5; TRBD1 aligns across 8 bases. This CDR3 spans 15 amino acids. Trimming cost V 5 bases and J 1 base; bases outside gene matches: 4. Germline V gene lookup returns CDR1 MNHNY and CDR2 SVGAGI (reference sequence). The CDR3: CASSNQGASNQPQHF. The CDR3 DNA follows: TGTGCCAGCAGTAATCAGGGGGCGAGCAATCAGCCCCAGCATTTT.

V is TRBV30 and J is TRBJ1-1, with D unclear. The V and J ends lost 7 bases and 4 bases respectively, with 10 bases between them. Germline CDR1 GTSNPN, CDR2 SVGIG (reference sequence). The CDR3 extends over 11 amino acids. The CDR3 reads CASAPSTEAFF. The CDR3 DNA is TGTGCCTCAGCCCCGTCCACTGAAGCTTTCTTT.

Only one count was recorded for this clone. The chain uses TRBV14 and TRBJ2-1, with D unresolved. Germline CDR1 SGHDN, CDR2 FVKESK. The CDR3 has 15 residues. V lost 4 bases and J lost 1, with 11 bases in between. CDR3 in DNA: TGTGCCAGCAGCCCTACTTGGCCATCCTACAATGAGCAGTTCTTC. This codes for CASSPTWPSYNEQFF.

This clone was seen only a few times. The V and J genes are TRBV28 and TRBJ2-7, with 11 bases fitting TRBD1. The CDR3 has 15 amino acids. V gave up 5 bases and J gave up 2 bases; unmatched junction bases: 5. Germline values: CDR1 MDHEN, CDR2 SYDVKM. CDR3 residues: CASSSRDRGTYEQYF. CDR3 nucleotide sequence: TGTGCCAGCAGTAGCCGGGACAGGGGGACCTACGAGCAGTACTTC.

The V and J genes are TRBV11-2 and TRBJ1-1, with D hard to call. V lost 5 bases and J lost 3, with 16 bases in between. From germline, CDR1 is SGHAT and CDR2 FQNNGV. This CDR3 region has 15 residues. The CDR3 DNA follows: TGTGCCAGCAGCAACCGGGCCGAAGATGACACTGAAGCTTTCTTT. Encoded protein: CASSNRAEDDTEAFF.

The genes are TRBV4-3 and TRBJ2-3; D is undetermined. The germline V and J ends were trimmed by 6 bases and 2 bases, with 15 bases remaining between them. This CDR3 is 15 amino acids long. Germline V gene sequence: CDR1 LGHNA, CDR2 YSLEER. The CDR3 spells CASSQAAESTDTQYF. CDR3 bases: TGCGCCAGCAGTCAGGCGGCGGAGTCCACAGATACGCAGTATTTT.

CDR3 DNA sequence: TGCGCCAGCAGATTAGGACAGAATAACGAAATTTTCTTT. Protein: CASRLGQNNEIFF. The V and J genes are TRBV5-1 and TRBJ1-1, with D possibly matching TRBD1 (6 bases). Trimming stripped 5 bases from V and 13 bases from J, with 21 bases between. Germline CDR1 SGHRS, CDR2 YFSETQ. The CDR3 sequence is 13 residues long.

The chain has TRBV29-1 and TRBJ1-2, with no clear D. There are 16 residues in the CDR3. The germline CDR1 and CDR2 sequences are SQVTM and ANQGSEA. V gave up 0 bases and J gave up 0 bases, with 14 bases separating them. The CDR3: CSVEDEPTEANYGYTF. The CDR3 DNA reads TGCAGCGTTGAAGACGAGCCGACGGAAGCTAACTATGGCTACACCTTC.

The CDR3 loop reads CAWKDGDEQFF. The CDR3 nucleotides are TGTGCCTGGAAGGACGGAGATGAGCAGTTCTTC. The chain combines TRBV30 with TRBJ2-1; no definite D call. V dropped 4 bases and J dropped 8 bases, with 9 bases sitting between them. CDR1 is GTSNPN, CDR2 SVGIG, per germline (reference sequence). This CDR3 has 11 residues.

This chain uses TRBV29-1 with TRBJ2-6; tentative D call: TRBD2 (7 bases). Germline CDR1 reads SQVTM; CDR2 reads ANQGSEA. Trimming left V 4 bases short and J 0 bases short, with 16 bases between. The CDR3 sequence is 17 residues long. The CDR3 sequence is CSVVGGGPSSGANVLTF. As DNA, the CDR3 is TGCAGCGTTGTGGGAGGGGGTCCTTCCTCTGGGGCCAACGTCCTGACTTTC.

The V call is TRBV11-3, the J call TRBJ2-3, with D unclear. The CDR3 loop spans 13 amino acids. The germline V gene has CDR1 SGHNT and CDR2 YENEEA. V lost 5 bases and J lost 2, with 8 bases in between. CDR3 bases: TGTGCCAGCAGCAAATACTACACAGATACGCAGTATTTT. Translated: CASSKYYTDTQYF.

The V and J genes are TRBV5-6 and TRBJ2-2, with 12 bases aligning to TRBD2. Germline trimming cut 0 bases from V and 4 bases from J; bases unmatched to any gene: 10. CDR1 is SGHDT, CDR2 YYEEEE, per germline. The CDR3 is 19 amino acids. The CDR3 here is CASSLATSGGTSITGELFF. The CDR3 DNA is TGTGCCAGCAGCTTGGCGACTAGCGGGGGAACGTCGATCACCGGGGAGCTGTTTTTT.

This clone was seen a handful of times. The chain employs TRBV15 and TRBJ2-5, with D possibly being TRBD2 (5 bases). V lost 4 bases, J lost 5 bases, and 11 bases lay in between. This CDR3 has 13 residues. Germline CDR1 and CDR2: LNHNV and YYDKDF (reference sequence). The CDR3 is CATSKGGDETQYF. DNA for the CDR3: TGTGCCACCAGCAAAGGAGGCGACGAGACCCAGTACTTC. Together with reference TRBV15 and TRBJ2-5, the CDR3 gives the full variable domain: DAMVIQNPRYQVTQFGKPVTLSCSQTLNHNVMYWYQQKSSQAPKLLFHYYDKDFNNEADTPDNFQSRRPNTSFCFLDIRSPGLGDTAMYLCATSKGGDETQYFGPGTRLLVL.

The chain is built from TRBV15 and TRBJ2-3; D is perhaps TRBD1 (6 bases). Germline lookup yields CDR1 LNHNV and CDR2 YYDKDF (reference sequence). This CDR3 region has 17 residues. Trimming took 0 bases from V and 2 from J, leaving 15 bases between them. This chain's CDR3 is CATSRDVVGATTDTQYF. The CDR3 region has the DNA TGTGCCACCAGCAGAGATGTTGTGGGGGCCACCACAGATACGCAGTATTTT.

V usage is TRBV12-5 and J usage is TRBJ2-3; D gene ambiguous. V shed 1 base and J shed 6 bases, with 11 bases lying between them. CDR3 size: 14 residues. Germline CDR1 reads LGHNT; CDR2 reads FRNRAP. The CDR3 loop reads CASGLGRPVDTQYF. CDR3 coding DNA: TGTGCTAGTGGTTTGGGTCGCCCGGTGGATACGCAGTATTTT. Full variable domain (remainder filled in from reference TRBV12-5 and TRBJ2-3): DARVTQTPRHKVTEMGQEVTMRCQPILGHNTVFWYRQTMMQGLELLAYFRNRAPLDDSGMPKDRFSAEMPDATLATLKIQPSEPRDSAVYFCASGLGRPVDTQYFGPGTRLTVL.

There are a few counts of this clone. The CDR3 nucleotides are TGTGCCTGGAGCATAGGCACCACTTCAACCTACGAGCAGTACTTC. Encoded protein: CAWSIGTTSTYEQYF. The chain links TRBV30 to TRBJ2-7; D call uncertain. V was clipped by 3 bases and J by 2 bases, with 17 bases between them. The CDR3 length is 15 residues. From germline, CDR1 is GTSNPN and CDR2 SVGIG (reference sequence).